This T cell receptor beta chain is drawn from a study of blood T cell repertoires in COVID-19. Across the whole study: Acute and convalescent COVID-19 samples came from the United States, Italy and Spain. Nucleic acid was either cDNA or gDNA, and it came from T cells, B-cell-depleted T cells, or PBMCs.

Losses at the gene ends were 6 bases for V and 7 bases for J; bases not matched to a gene: 6. The CDR3 sequence is 14 residues long. Germline assignment: CDR1 MDHEN and CDR2 SYDVKM. Study processing details: Amplified reference gene primers provided the basis for estimating nucleated cell counts. Generated by immunoSEQ multiplex PCR, the TCRdb table keeps only in-frame clones and is missing some. V and J calls plus clone size are reproduced from that table; the DNA served to infer D and trimming. The data contain approximately 400,000 clones, approximately 80% of them singletons. J is TRBJ2-5 and V is TRBV28; 12 bases map to TRBD2. The TCR comes from a human donor with acute or convalescent COVID-19. The donor label of this sample is uncertain. The sequenced sample consisted of peripheral blood. The CDR3, as DNA: TGTGCCAGCAGGCTAGCGGGGGGGCGTGGGACCCAGTACTTC. Translating it yields CASRLAGGRGTQYF.